One and the same sample provided the 2 T cell receptor beta chains below, sequenced in a study of identifying expanded T cells in peripheral blood. Some clones are missing from TCRdb's copy, which holds only in-frame ones; the method was immunoSEQ multiplex PCR. This sample has approximately 120,000 clones; 88% occur once, and the top ten carry around 8.3%. Sequenced sample: blood. The receptor source for this set is a person between 18 and 69 years old in good health.

This chain uses TRBV6-5 with TRBJ2-7; a possible D gene is TRBD1 (6 bases). Germline CDR1 and CDR2: MNHEY and SVGAGI. V was cut by 5 bases and J by 4 bases, with 12 bases left in between. The CDR3 runs to 13 residues. Here the CDR3 reads CASSVTGQYEQYF. CDR3 coding DNA: TGTGCCAGCAGTGTGACAGGACAATACGAGCAGTACTTC.

The rearrangement uses TRBV6-4 and TRBJ1-4; D is perhaps TRBD1 (6 bases). The CDR3 is made up of 13 amino acids. Germline loops: CDR1 MRHNA, CDR2 SNTAGT. Deletions cut 3 bases from V and 7 bases from J, with 9 bases between. This CDR3 reads CASSEQGGEKLFF. CDR3 in DNA: TGTGCCAGCAGTGAACAGGGAGGTGAAAAACTGTTTTTT.